Given below is one T cell receptor beta chain in context. The CDR3 spans 15 residues. The germline V gene has CDR1 LNHDA and CDR2 SQIVND (reference sequence). The V and J ends lost 5 bases and 8 bases, in that order; junction bases with no gene match: 7. As for treatment: randomized to nivolumab then ipilimumab (arm A) or the reverse (arm B). The sample belongs to a study of sequential checkpoint blockade in melanoma. The wider study: Arm A got nivolumab then ipilimumab; arm B the reverse, 1:1.

The repertoire was sequenced with immunoSEQ multiplex PCR; TCRdb's copy has only in-frame clones and lacks some. The sample holds fewer than 15,000 clones, 60% to 80% seen once. Sequences were derived from CD8+ T cells sorted from blood (inferred from file names), sampled from a patient given nivolumab and ipilimumab in sequence. The rearrangement links TRBV19 to TRBJ2-1; 12 positions match TRBD2. The sequence was collected from a human donor with melanoma. Written as DNA, the CDR3 is TGTGCCAGTAGTGTGACTAGCGGGAGTGGCTATGAGCAGTTCTTC. As protein: CASSVTSGSGYEQFF.